A selection of T cell receptor beta chains follows, all from one sample in a study of blood T cell repertoires in COVID-19. Clones were sequenced by immunoSEQ multiplex PCR, and TCRdb holds only the in-frame ones, with some missing. The sample has around 70,000 clones; roughly three quarters are singletons. Material for sequencing was peripheral blood. The source of these receptors is a human donor in a cohort sampled during active COVID-19. CDR3s include the opening cysteine and the closing phenylalanine or tryptophan. A D gene is named only where the DNA matches it firmly. Clone size is shown for a subset of rows, as once, few, many or a class of expanded clone.

d_gene	v_gene	abundance	j_gene	CDR3aa	CDR3nt
.	TRBV28	.	TRBJ2-5	CASSLPLNFVQETQYF	TGTGCCAGCAGTCTGCCCTTAAACTTCGTACAAGAGACCCAGTACTTC
.	TRBV13	.	TRBJ1-2	CASRPQGSNYGYTF	TGTGCCAGCAGGCCGCAGGGATCGAACTATGGCTACACCTTC
.	TRBV6-2/TRBV6-3	.	TRBJ1-4	CASSPFPSQGRGEKLFF	TGTGCCAGCAGCCCTTTCCCCTCTCAGGGAAGAGGCGAAAAACTGTTTTTT
TRBD2	TRBV3-1/TRBV3-2	.	TRBJ2-5	CASSLGLAGVQYF	TGTGCCAGCAGCCTCGGACTAGCGGGAGTTCAGTACTTC
TRBD1	TRBV5-1	.	TRBJ1-4	CASSLTGATNEKLFF	TGCGCCAGCAGCTTGACAGGGGCAACTAATGAAAAACTGTTTTTT
.	TRBV5-5	.	TRBJ2-7	CASSFPQEYYEQYF	TGTGCCAGCAGCTTCCCTCAGGAATACTACGAGCAGTACTTC
TRBD2	TRBV4-1	.	TRBJ2-5	CASSQKGLAGVGETQYF	TGCGCCAGCAGCCAAAAGGGACTAGCGGGGGTTGGGGAGACCCAGTACTTC
TRBD1	TRBV7-2	.	TRBJ2-3	CASSRDRGYPDTQYF	TGTGCCAGCAGTCGGGACAGGGGATACCCAGATACGCAGTATTTT
TRBD1	TRBV7-9	.	TRBJ2-6	CASSLAGTGSSGANVLTF	TGTGCCAGCAGTCTCGCCGGGACAGGCTCCTCTGGGGCCAACGTCCTGACTTTC
TRBD2	TRBV19	.	TRBJ2-1	CASSPTWRESSYNEQFF	TGTGCCAGTAGCCCAACCTGGCGGGAGTCCTCCTACAATGAGCAGTTCTTC
.	TRBV6-2/TRBV6-3	.	TRBJ2-1	CASSTQGRGSYNEQFF	TGTGCCAGCAGTACCCAGGGCAGGGGCTCCTACAATGAGCAGTTCTTC
.	TRBV5-1	.	TRBJ1-2	CASSLTENYGYTF	TGCGCCAGCAGCTTGACGGAGAACTATGGCTACACCTTC
TRBD1	TRBV2	.	TRBJ2-2	CASNPRTGGTGELFF	TGTGCCAGCAACCCTCGGACAGGGGGCACCGGGGAGCTGTTTTTT
.	TRBV28	once	TRBJ1-6	CASSTGSYNSPLHF	TGTGCCAGCAGCACAGGCTCCTATAATTCACCCCTCCACTTT
TRBD1	TRBV28	few	TRBJ2-7	CASSFGTGQYEQYF	TGTGCCAGCTCATTCGGGACAGGGCAGTACGAGCAGTACTTC
.	TRBV7-2	few	TRBJ2-5	CASSLDSGSPRYF	TGTGCCAGCAGCTTAGATTCGGGGTCCCCGCGGTACTTC
.	TRBV7-9	.	TRBJ1-3	CASSSSGAGNTIYF	TGTGCCAGCAGCTCCAGCGGGGCTGGAAACACCATATATTTT
TRBD2	TRBV11-2	.	TRBJ2-1	CASSRGLANNEQFF	TGTGCCAGCAGCCGGGGACTAGCGAACAATGAGCAGTTCTTC
TRBD2	TRBV10-3	.	TRBJ2-3	CAISESNPTSGRFTDTQYF	TGTGCCATCAGTGAGTCGAACCCGACTAGCGGGAGGTTTACAGATACGCAGTATTTT
.	TRBV12-2	.	TRBJ1-4	CASRLGQRTGGGNEKLFF	TGTGCAAGTCGCTTAGGGCAACGGACGGGGGGTGGGAATGAAAAACTGTTTTTT
.	TRBV12-3/TRBV12-4	once	TRBJ2-1	CATSRRGDNEQFF	TGTGCCACCTCCCGGCGGGGAGACAATGAGCAGTTCTTC
TRBD2	TRBV7-2	.	TRBJ2-1	CASSLASGGAGEQFF	TGTGCCAGCAGCTTAGCTAGCGGGGGGGCTGGTGAGCAGTTCTTC
.	TRBV27	.	TRBJ2-5	CASRRGIQETQYF	TGTGCCAGCAGAAGGGGCATCCAAGAGACCCAGTACTTC
.	TRBV7-2	.	TRBJ2-5	CASSLSGGHAVGRETQYF	TGTGCCAGCAGCCTATCCGGGGGGCATGCTGTGGGTCGGGAGACCCAGTACTTC
TRBD1	TRBV4-1	.	TRBJ1-2	CASSRTGKDYGYTF	TGCGCCAGCAGCCGGACAGGGAAGGACTATGGCTACACCTTC
.	TRBV4-1	.	TRBJ2-2	CASSQDAARSGELFF	TGCGCCAGCAGCCAAGACGCGGCTAGGTCCGGGGAGCTGTTTTTT
.	TRBV28	.	TRBJ1-3	CASSLDSGNTIYF	TGTGCCAGCAGTTTAGACAGTGGAAACACCATATATTTT
TRBD1	TRBV6-2/TRBV6-3	.	TRBJ1-1	CASSYGTGNTEAFF	TGTGCCAGCAGTTACGGGACAGGGAACACTGAAGCTTTCTTT
TRBD1	TRBV4-2	.	TRBJ1-1	CASSQSGGQGTNTEAFF	TGTGCCAGCAGCCAATCGGGCGGACAGGGAACGAACACTGAAGCTTTCTTT
.	TRBV30	.	TRBJ2-2	CAWNRANTGELFF	TGTGCCTGGAACCGCGCGAACACCGGGGAGCTGTTTTTT
TRBD2	TRBV7-2	.	TRBJ2-1	CASSLAFSGGAYNEQFF	TGTGCCAGCAGCTTAGCCTTTAGCGGGGGGGCGTACAATGAGCAGTTCTTC
TRBD1	TRBV6-1	.	TRBJ1-1	CASSERQGTEAFF	TGTGCCAGCAGTGAACGACAGGGAACTGAAGCTTTCTTT
.	TRBV28	.	TRBJ1-1	CASSTGQTMNTEAFF	TGTGCCAGCAGTACCGGACAGACAATGAACACTGAAGCTTTCTTT
.	TRBV6-6	.	TRBJ1-5	CASRAGNSNQPQHF	TGTGCCAGCAGGGCGGGGAATAGCAATCAGCCCCAGCATTTT
TRBD1	TRBV24-1	.	TRBJ1-5	CATSDPGQSNQPQHF	TGTGCCACCAGTGACCCGGGACAGTCCAATCAGCCCCAGCATTTT
TRBD1	TRBV5-1	.	TRBJ1-2	CASSPTGYGYTF	TGCGCCAGCAGCCCGACAGGGTATGGCTACACCTTC
TRBD1	TRBV3-1/TRBV3-2	once	TRBJ1-1	CASSGQVDTEAFF	TGTGCCAGCAGTGGACAGGTCGACACTGAAGCTTTCTTT
TRBD1	TRBV18	few	TRBJ1-5	CASSPRGTVAGNQPQHF	TGTGCCAGCTCACCACGAGGGACAGTGGCGGGCAATCAGCCCCAGCATTTT
.	TRBV6-5	.	TRBJ1-1	CASTQSPGLDTEAFF	TGTGCCAGCACGCAGAGCCCCGGACTGGACACTGAAGCTTTCTTT
.	TRBV19	.	TRBJ1-4	CASNIANEKLFF	TGTGCCAGTAATATCGCTAATGAAAAACTGTTTTTT
TRBD1	TRBV5-3	.	TRBJ1-2	CARSHTQGGDHYGYTF	TGTGCCAGAAGCCATACCCAGGGGGGCGATCACTATGGCTACACCTTC
.	TRBV14	.	TRBJ1-6	CASSQDLGAGSPLHF	TGTGCCAGCAGCCAAGATCTGGGGGCTGGGTCACCCCTCCACTTT
TRBD2	TRBV18	.	TRBJ2-5	CASSHQRGPQETQYF	TGTGCCAGCTCACACCAGCGGGGCCCCCAAGAGACCCAGTACTTC
.	TRBV11-2	.	TRBJ1-2	CASSLVGAGNTF	.
.	TRBV5-6	.	TRBJ2-2	CASSEQGGGGELFF	TGTGCCAGCAGCGAGCAGGGGGGTGGCGGGGAGCTGTTTTTT
TRBD2	TRBV3-1/TRBV3-2	.	TRBJ2-1	CASSQAPPGLVNEQFF	TGTGCCAGCAGCCAAGCCCCGCCGGGACTAGTTAATGAGCAGTTCTTC
.	TRBV18	.	TRBJ1-5	CASSPQQGLQPQHF	TGTGCCAGCTCACCCCAGCAGGGGCTCCAGCCCCAGCATTTT
.	TRBV10-3	.	TRBJ2-5	CATRGGPPGQETQYF	TGTGCCACCAGGGGGGGGCCCCCAGGTCAAGAGACCCAGTACTTC
TRBD1	TRBV19	.	TRBJ1-2	CASSRDRADYGYTF	TGTGCCAGTAGCCGGGACAGGGCGGACTATGGCTACACCTTC
TRBD1	TRBV4-1	.	TRBJ1-2	CASSHRVGRPGQGLDGYTF	TGCGCCAGCAGCCACCGTGTGGGGCGACCGGGACAGGGGCTTGATGGCTACACCTTC
.	TRBV4-2	.	TRBJ1-1	CASSQAGGNTEAFF	TGTGCCAGCAGCCAAGCCGGGGGGAACACTGAAGCTTTCTTT
.	TRBV19	.	TRBJ1-1	CASTHRGASLNTEAFF	TGTGCCAGTACCCACCGGGGGGCGAGCTTGAACACTGAAGCTTTCTTT
TRBD1	TRBV12-5	.	TRBJ1-6	CASGLVRQGNSPLHF	TGTGCTAGTGGTTTGGTACGACAGGGCAATTCACCCCTCCACTTT